These 22 T cell receptor beta chains were sequenced from one sample in a study of patients and donors after allogeneic stem cell transplantation. Each CDR3 protein gets one entry after TCRdb re-called the RT-PCR reads with MiXCR. Of about a million distinct CDR3 sequences listed, about a sixth are singletons. The source material was blood, either unsorted or a sorted T cell fraction (not recorded which). These receptors were obtained from a human donor who was either an allogeneic HSCT recipient or a stem cell or donor lymphocyte infusion donor (not recorded which). It is not recorded whose cells these are; they may come from a transplant donor.

This clonotype came up a few times. The J gene is TRBJ2-3, the V gene TRBV2; D is perhaps TRBD2 (5 bases). The CDR3 sequence is 13 residues long. Germline-derived CDR1 and CDR2 are SNHLY and FYNNEI. Deletions cut 8 bases from V and 0 bases from J, with 9 bases between. The CDR3 bases are TGTGCCAGCCCGGAGGCTAGCACAGATACGCAGTATTTT. As protein: CASPEASTDTQYF.

This clonotype was counted between two and nine times. The gene calls are TRBV5-1 and TRBJ1-6, with TRBD1 matching 7 bases. The germline gives CDR1 SGHRS, CDR2 YFSETQ. The V gene end was trimmed by 4 bases and the J gene end by 2 bases; junction bases not matched to a gene: 6. The CDR3 consists of 16 residues. The CDR3 reads CASSPTTGAYNSPLHF. Written as DNA, the CDR3 is TGCGCCAGCAGCCCCACAACAGGGGCCTATAATTCACCCCTCCACTTT.

The V call is TRBV24-1, the J call TRBJ2-7, with TRBD1 identical over 8 bases. The trim removed 4 bases at V and 6 bases at J, leaving 10 bases unmatched. The germline gives CDR1 KGHDR, CDR2 SFDVKD. The length of the CDR3 is 15 residues. The CDR3 region is CATSDNRGNLREQYF. Written as DNA, the CDR3 is TGTGCCACCAGTGACAACAGGGGGAACCTACGCGAGCAGTACTTC.

The V and J genes are TRBV5-1 and TRBJ1-2; tentative D call: TRBD1 (6 bases). Trimming shortened V by 2 bases and J by 7 bases, and 15 bases separated the two germline ends. CDR1 is SGHRS and CDR2 is YFSETQ in the germline V gene. The CDR3 has 14 residues. The CDR3 DNA follows: TGCGCCAGCAGCTTAAACAGGGCCGGGCGTGGCTACACCTTC. Its protein product is CASSLNRAGRGYTF.

This clonotype occurred many times. The chain uses TRBV5-1 and TRBJ2-5; D remains unclear. Germline V gene data show CDR1 as SGHRS and CDR2 as YFSETQ. V was clipped by 5 bases and J by 2 bases, with 16 bases between them. This CDR3 region has 15 residues. The CDR3 nucleotides are TGCGCCAGCAGACTACCGACGGGCATTCAAGAGACCCAGTACTTC. Translating gives CASRLPTGIQETQYF. The variable domain in full, with the rest retrieved from reference TRBV5-1 and TRBJ2-5, is KAGVTQTPRYLIKTRGQQVTLSCSPISGHRSVSWYQQTPGQGLQFLFEYFSETQRNKGNFPGRFSGRQFSNSRSEMNVSTLELGDSALYLCASRLPTGIQETQYFGPGTRLLVL.

The chain uses TRBV9 and TRBJ2-1; 9 bases line up with TRBD1. Germline CDR1 and CDR2: SGDLS and YYNGEE. V trimming: 3 bases; J trimming: 9 bases; junction bases outside the gene matches: 13. This CDR3 spans 16 amino acids. The CDR3 reads CASSATGTGISGEQFF. Written as DNA, the CDR3 is TGTGCCAGCAGCGCAACCGGGACAGGGATATCCGGTGAGCAGTTCTTC.

The CDR3 spells CASSDQGVMNTGELFF. CDR3 coding DNA: TGTGCCAGCAGTGACCAAGGGGTAATGAACACCGGGGAGCTGTTTTTT. V is TRBV2 and J is TRBJ2-2; possibly TRBD1 for D (5 bases). The CDR3 runs 16 residues. Germline CDR1 and CDR2: SNHLY and FYNNEI. With 3 bases removed from V and 1 base from J, the gap between germline ends came to 12 bases.

This chain links TRBV3-1 with TRBJ2-3; weak D call: TRBD1 (6 bases). This CDR3 contains 18 residues. Deletions cut 0 bases from V and 0 bases from J, with 16 bases between. Germline CDR1 is LGHDT and CDR2 is YNNKEL (reference sequence). CDR3 coding DNA: TGTGCCAGCAGCCAAGATATTATGGGGGCACAAAGCACAGATACGCAGTATTTT. Protein product: CASSQDIMGAQSTDTQYF.

This clonotype was observed a few times. This CDR3 is CASSHSLIMKYF. In DNA, the CDR3 is TGTGCCAGCAGCCACTCTCTTATTATGAAGTACTTC. The V call is TRBV7-9, the J call TRBJ2-7; no definite D call. The CDR3 sequence is 12 residues long. Germline CDR1 SEHNR, CDR2 FQNEAQ (reference sequence). The V gene lost 5 bases and the J gene lost 11 bases, with 16 bases spanning the gap.

This clonotype has a handful of counts. One end of the junction fails to match germline, which may point to a read error. This chain uses TRBV7-2 with TRBJ1-1, with 12 bases lining up with TRBD1. Germline CDR1 reads SGHTA; CDR2 reads FQGNSA. CDR3 length: 11 residues. As DNA, the CDR3 is TGTGCCAGCAGCTTGGGACAGGGGGCGGTCTTT. Residues: CASSLGQGAVF.

This clonotype has only a few counts. The chain joins TRBV6-1 to TRBJ2-1; D is perhaps TRBD1 (5 bases). The germline V and J ends were trimmed by 5 bases and 7 bases, with 15 bases remaining between them. Germline V gene lookup returns CDR1 MNHNS and CDR2 SASEGT. This CDR3 has 14 residues. CDR3 bases: TGTGCCAGCAGTCCCTGGGGCGAGAGGAATGAGCAGTTCTTC. Residues: CASSPWGERNEQFF.

This clonotype was picked up one time. V and J are TRBV27 and TRBJ1-1; D not resolved. V gave up 6 bases and J gave up 4 bases, with 18 bases separating them. Germline loops: CDR1 MNHEY, CDR2 SMNVEV (reference sequence). The CDR3 runs 15 residues. The CDR3 loop is CASRGETSVGTEAFF. CDR3 DNA: TGTGCCAGCAGAGGTGAGACTAGCGTGGGCACTGAAGCTTTCTTT.

This rearrangement joins TRBV24-1 to TRBJ2-6; 9 bases agree with TRBD1. This CDR3 comprises 18 residues. CDR1 and CDR2 from the germline V gene are KGHDR and SFDVKD. J was trimmed by 1 base and V by 5 bases; bases with no gene match: 8. Here the CDR3 reads CATSAIGQGQSGANVLTF. The CDR3 DNA sequence: TGTGCCACCAGTGCAATAGGACAGGGGCAATCTGGGGCCAACGTCCTGACTTTC.

This clonotype was counted only a few times. CDR3: CASSQDQGGSTGELFF. CDR3 DNA sequence: TGCGCCAGCAGCCAAGATCAGGGGGGTAGCACCGGGGAGCTGTTTTTT. The rearrangement links TRBV4-1 to TRBJ2-2; D perhaps matches TRBD1 (7 bases). Germline CDR1 and CDR2: MGHRA and YSYEKL. Deletions cut 0 bases from V and 4 bases from J, with 12 bases between. The CDR3 is 16 amino acids.

This clonotype occurred a few times. The V call is TRBV29-1, the J call TRBJ2-3; 8 bases align to TRBD2. The CDR3 is 14 residues long. Germline CDR1 and CDR2: SQVTM and ANQGSEA. The trim removed 2 bases at V and 3 bases at J, leaving 4 bases unmatched. CDR3 in DNA: TGCAGCGTTGAACGAGCGGGGGTGACAGATACGCAGTATTTT. Translation: CSVERAGVTDTQYF.

This chain connects TRBV5-1 to TRBJ2-3, with 8 positions matching TRBD2. Germline V gene sequence: CDR1 SGHRS, CDR2 YFSETQ. The CDR3 contains 17 residues. V was clipped by 0 bases and J by 3 bases; unmatched bases: 9. The CDR3: CASSLGPAGGLTDTQYF. CDR3 nucleotides: TGCGCCAGCAGCTTGGGCCCCGCGGGGGGTCTAACAGATACGCAGTATTTT.

This clonotype was counted between two and nine times. CDR3 loop: CASSLEAYTDTQYF. The DNA of the CDR3 is TGCGCCAGCAGCTTGGAGGCCTACACAGATACGCAGTATTTT. V and J are TRBV5-1 and TRBJ2-3; unclear D gene. CDR3 length: 14 residues. Germline V lookup: CDR1 SGHRS, CDR2 YFSETQ. V shed 0 bases and J shed 2 bases, with 7 bases lying between them.

This clonotype was seen more than once but under ten times. The rearrangement joins TRBV9 to TRBJ2-5; D perhaps matches TRBD2 (7 bases). This CDR3 spans 14 amino acids. Trimming removed 5 bases from V and 2 bases from J, with 13 bases in between. Germline-derived CDR1 and CDR2 are SGDLS and YYNGEE. CDR3 residues: CASSGGGSQETQYF. The CDR3, as DNA: TGTGCCAGCAGTGGGGGGGGCAGTCAAGAGACCCAGTACTTC.

This clonotype showed up many times. The chain couples TRBV29-1 to TRBJ1-5, with D perhaps matching TRBD1 (5 bases). CDR1 is SQVTM, CDR2 ANQGSEA, per germline. CDR3 length equals 12 residues. The V end lost 6 bases, the J end lost 4 bases, and 10 bases lay between the germline ends. The CDR3 loop is CSVRGPNQPQHF. DNA of the CDR3: TGCAGCGTGAGGGGCCCAAATCAGCCCCAGCATTTT.

V usage is TRBV12-3 or TRBV12-4 and J usage is TRBJ1-2; D unclear. The V and J ends lost 1 base and 6 bases respectively, with 12 bases between them. The CDR3 contains 14 residues. The CDR3: CASSLGGLLDGYTF. CDR3 DNA: TGTGCCAGCAGTTTAGGAGGTCTCCTTGATGGCTACACCTTC.

This clonotype has only a few counts. This CDR3 is CASRRQDEQYF. The CDR3 nucleotides are TGTGCCAGCAGACGACAGGACGAGCAGTACTTC. The chain links TRBV7-8 to TRBJ2-7, with D perhaps matching TRBD1 (6 bases). This CDR3 is built from 11 residues. CDR1 is SGHVS, CDR2 FQNEAQ, per germline. Between the trimmed V and J ends, which lost 6 bases and 5 bases, there was a span of 8 bases. Filled out from reference TRBV7-8 and TRBJ2-7, the complete variable domain reads GAGVSQSPRYKVAKRGQDVALRCDPISGHVSLFWYQQALGQGPEFLTYFQNEAQLDKSGLPSDRFFAERPEGSVSTLKIQRTQQEDSAVYLCASRRQDEQYFGPGTRLTVT.

The J gene is TRBJ2-5, the V gene TRBV7-8; maybe TRBD2 (6 bases). There are 15 residues in the CDR3. V was trimmed by 1 base and J by 4 bases, leaving 13 bases between them. In germline, CDR1 is SGHVS, CDR2 FQNEAQ. The CDR3 sequence: CASSLEARGVETQYF. The CDR3 DNA follows: TGTGCCAGCAGCTTAGAGGCTCGCGGGGTAGAGACCCAGTACTTC.